The TCR beta chain under discussion was sequenced for a study of cytomegalovirus exposure and HLA in healthy donors. Whole-study results and caveats: Sequencing had likely introduced a cluster of highly shared sequence variants as an artifact. In a later analysis, productive TCRs from donors in an Asian-associated ancestry cluster reportedly carried fewer N-insertions than the cohort mean.

Donors sampled were nominally healthy, though unrecorded immune exposures were likely. Of note for this clone: What it binds is not known.

Primers included in the PCR were 60 Vbeta and 13 Jbeta primers. In the source study's methods: An analysis that came later counted 80 million or so unique TCR beta chains, 10 million to 11 million shared. Using immunoSEQ multiplex PCR, the repertoire was profiled, and TCRdb retains in-frame clones only, with some absent. Clonal size and the V and J genes are those of that table, whereas D and trimming came from the DNA. This repertoire shows about 180,000 clones, over 60% found once; its top ten account for around 1.5%. The receptor's source is a man aged 18 to 30 in good health and CMV-seronegative. The sample taken for sequencing was PBMCs.

For the CDR3, the DNA is TGTGCCAGTACCAACCGAGGGCCGGGTCACAATTCACCCCTCCACTTT. Its translation: CASTNRGPGHNSPLHF. This chain links TRBV19 with TRBJ1-6; D not resolved. The germline V and J ends were trimmed by 7 bases and 7 bases, with 20 bases remaining between them. This CDR3 spans 16 amino acids. Per germline, CDR1 LNHDA and CDR2 SQIVND (reference sequence).